This TCR beta chain was observed in a study of blood T cell repertoires in COVID-19. The overall study: T cells, B-cell-depleted T cells, or PBMCs provided the cDNA or gDNA that served as material.

The germline V gene has CDR1 LNHDA and CDR2 SQIVND (reference sequence). Germline trimming cut 9 bases from V and 8 bases from J; bases unmatched to any gene: 5. The CDR3 spans 13 residues. Donors were grouped by their self-reported clinical history. Cohort 3 recovered donors had two negative PCRs, clearance, or symptom resolution. Profiling relied on immunoSEQ multiplex PCR, and the TCRdb table lists in-frame clones only, not all of them. This sample yields a few hundred thousand clones, of which around 83% are seen a single time; about 5.4% belongs to the top ten. This TCR was recovered from a woman between 45 and 65 years old who had recovered from COVID-19. V usage is TRBV19 and J usage is TRBJ2-1; 12 positions match TRBD1. Sequencing input: PBMCs or T cells enriched from blood (not recorded which). The CDR3 DNA reads TGTGCCAGCCAGCGGGACAGGGGGCATGAGCAGTTCTTC. This translates into CASQRDRGHEQFF.